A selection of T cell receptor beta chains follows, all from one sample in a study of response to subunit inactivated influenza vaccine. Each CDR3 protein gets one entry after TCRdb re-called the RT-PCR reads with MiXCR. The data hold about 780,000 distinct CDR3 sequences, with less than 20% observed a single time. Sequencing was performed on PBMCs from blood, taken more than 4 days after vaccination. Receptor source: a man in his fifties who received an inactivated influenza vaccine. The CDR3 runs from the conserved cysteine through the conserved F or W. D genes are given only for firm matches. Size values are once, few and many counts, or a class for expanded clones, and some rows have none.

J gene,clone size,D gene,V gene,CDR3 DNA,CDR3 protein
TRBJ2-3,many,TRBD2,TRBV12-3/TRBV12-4,TGTGCCAGCAGTGGGACTAGCGGGGGGCCCACAGATACGCAGTATTTT,CASSGTSGGPTDTQYF
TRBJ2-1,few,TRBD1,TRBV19,TGTGCCAGTAGTCCCGGGACAGGAATTAATGGTGAGCAGTTCTTC,CASSPGTGINGEQFF
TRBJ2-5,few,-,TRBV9,TGTGCCAGCAGCGTAGGCGTCAGGGACCTCGGTGAGACCCAGTACTTC,CASSVGVRDLGETQYF
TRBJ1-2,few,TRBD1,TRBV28,TGTGCCAGCAGTTTTCCGGGACAGGGGCACTATGGCTACACCTTC,CASSFPGQGHYGYTF
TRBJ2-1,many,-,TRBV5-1,TGCGCCAGCAGCGCCGACAGGTCCTACAATGAGCAGTTCTTC,CASSADRSYNEQFF
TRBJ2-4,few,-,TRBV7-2,TGTGCCAGCAGCTTAGGCCTTCTGCAGGAAAACATTCAGTACTTC,CASSLGLLQENIQYF
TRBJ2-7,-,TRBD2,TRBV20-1,TGCAGTGCTAGAGATCTGTTAGCGGGAAAGATCTACGAGCAGTACTTC,CSARDLLAGKIYEQYF
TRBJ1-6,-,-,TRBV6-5,TGTGCCAGCAGTTACTCGATACAGGATGGTGGCTCACCCCTCCACTTT,CASSYSIQDGGSPLHF
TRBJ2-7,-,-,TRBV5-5,TGTGCCAGCAGCCAAGTTGGGGGAAGGGGGTTCTACGAGCAGTACTTC,CASSQVGGRGFYEQYF
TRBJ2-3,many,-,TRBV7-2,TGTGCCAGCAGCTTGGCGGAAGGCCCCGGGAATACGCAGTATTTT,CASSLAEGPGNTQYF
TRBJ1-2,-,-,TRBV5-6,TGTGCCAGCAGCCTCGGACGGCGAAGGGAGGGCTACACCTTC,CASSLGRRREGYTF
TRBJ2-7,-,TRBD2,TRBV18,TGTGCCAGCTCACCACCTGGACTAGCGGAGCACTACGAGCAGTACTTC,CASSPPGLAEHYEQYF
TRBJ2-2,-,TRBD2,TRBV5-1,TGCGCCAGCAGCTTGGCCAGCGGGGTAAACACCGGGGAGCTGTTTTTT,CASSLASGVNTGELFF
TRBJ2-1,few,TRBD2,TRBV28,TGTGCCAGCAGTTTGAGAGCGGGAGGGCCAGTAGCCTACAATGAGCAGTTCTTC,CASSLRAGGPVAYNEQFF
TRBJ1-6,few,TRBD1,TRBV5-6,TGTGCCAGCAGCTTGGCCGCGACAGGGATGGCACCCCTCCACTTT,CASSLAATGMAPLHF
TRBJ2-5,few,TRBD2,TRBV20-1,TGCAGTGTATCGGCTAGCGGGACGGAGCAAGAGACCCAGTACTTC,CSVSASGTEQETQYF
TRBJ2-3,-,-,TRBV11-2,TGTGCCAGCAGCCCGAACAGGGTGGCGCGGGATACGCAGTATTTT,CASSPNRVARDTQYF
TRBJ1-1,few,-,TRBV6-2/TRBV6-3,TGTGCCAGCAGTCGGGGCCAGGTGGCGGTCCGGAACACTGAAGCTTTCTTT,CASSRGQVAVRNTEAFF
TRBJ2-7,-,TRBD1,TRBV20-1,TGCAGTGCCGGGACAGTACCCTCGTACGAGCAGTACTTC,CSAGTVPSYEQYF
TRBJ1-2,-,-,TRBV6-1,TGTGCCAGCAGACAGGGAGTTGACTATGGCTACACCTTC,CASRQGVDYGYTF
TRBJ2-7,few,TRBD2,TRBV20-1,TGCAGTGCTATAAGCGGGAGCTCCTACGAGCAGTACTTC,CSAISGSSYEQYF
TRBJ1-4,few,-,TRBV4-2,TGTGCCAGCAGCCAAGTTCGTCACCCCGGGCCCTTGTTTTTT,CASSQVRHPGPLFF
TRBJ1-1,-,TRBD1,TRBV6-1,TGTGCCAGCACCCTGGGGGGACAGGGTAACACTGAAGCTTTCTTT,CASTLGGQGNTEAFF
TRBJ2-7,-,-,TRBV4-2,TGTGCCAGCAGCCAAGAGGTGAATAGTCCGGGCCACGAGCAGTACTTC,CASSQEVNSPGHEQYF
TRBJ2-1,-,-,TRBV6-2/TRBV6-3,TGTGCCAGCAGTCCCTTCTTGGGGGGCTACAATGAGCAGTTCTTC,CASSPFLGGYNEQFF
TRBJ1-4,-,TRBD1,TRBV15,TGTGCCACCAGCAGAACAGGGGTTGCAACTAATGAAAAACTGTTTTTT,CATSRTGVATNEKLFF
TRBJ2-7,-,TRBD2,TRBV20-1,TGCAGTGCTAGAGATCTTGGGCTAGCGGGAGAGGGGAGAGGGTACGAGCAGTACTTC,CSARDLGLAGEGRGYEQYF
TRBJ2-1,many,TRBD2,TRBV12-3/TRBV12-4,TGTGCCAGCAGTTTATCCGGGAGGTGGGATAATGAGCAGTTCTTC,CASSLSGRWDNEQFF
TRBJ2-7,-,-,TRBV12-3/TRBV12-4,TGTGCCAGCAGTTTCACCAGAGGCGAGCAGTACTTC,CASSFTRGEQYF
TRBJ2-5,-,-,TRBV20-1,TGCAGTGCTCCCCTTATAAGGCCCGAGCCCCAAGAGACCCAGTACTTC,CSAPLIRPEPQETQYF
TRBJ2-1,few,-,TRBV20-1,TGCAGTGCTAGGATTAGGCCGTCCTACAATGAGCAGTTCTTC,CSARIRPSYNEQFF
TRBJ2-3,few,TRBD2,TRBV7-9,TGTGCCAGCAGCCCCTCGGCGGGAGTGCGCACAGATACGCAGTATTTT,CASSPSAGVRTDTQYF
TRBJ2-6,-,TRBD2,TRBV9,TGTGCCAGCAGCCAACTAGCGGGAGTCGGCTGGGCCAACGTCCTGACTTTC,CASSQLAGVGWANVLTF
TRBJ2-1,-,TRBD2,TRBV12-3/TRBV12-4,TGTGCCAGCAGTGAGACTAGCGGGGGTCAGCAGTTCTTC,CASSETSGGQQFF
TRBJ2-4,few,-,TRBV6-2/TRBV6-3,TGTGCCAGCAGTTACGACCCGCTAGGGTGGAACATTCAGTACTTC,CASSYDPLGWNIQYF
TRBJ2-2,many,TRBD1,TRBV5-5,TGTGCCAGCAGCTTGGGACCGGGACAGGGGCTGTTTTTT,CASSLGPGQGLFF
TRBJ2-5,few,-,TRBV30,TGTGCCTGGAGTTGGCGGCAGTCTGAGACCCAGTACTTC,CAWSWRQSETQYF
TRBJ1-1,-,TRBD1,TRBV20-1,TGCAGTGCCCCCACCTGGCAGGGGGGGACTGAAGCTTTCTTT,CSAPTWQGGTEAFF
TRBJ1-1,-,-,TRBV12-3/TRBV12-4,TGTGCCAGCAGTTTAATGTTGGAGGGCGCTGAAGCTTTCTTT,CASSLMLEGAEAFF
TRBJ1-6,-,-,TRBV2,TGTGCCACCGGAATTGACAGGAAAAATTCACCCCTCCACTTT,CATGIDRKNSPLHF